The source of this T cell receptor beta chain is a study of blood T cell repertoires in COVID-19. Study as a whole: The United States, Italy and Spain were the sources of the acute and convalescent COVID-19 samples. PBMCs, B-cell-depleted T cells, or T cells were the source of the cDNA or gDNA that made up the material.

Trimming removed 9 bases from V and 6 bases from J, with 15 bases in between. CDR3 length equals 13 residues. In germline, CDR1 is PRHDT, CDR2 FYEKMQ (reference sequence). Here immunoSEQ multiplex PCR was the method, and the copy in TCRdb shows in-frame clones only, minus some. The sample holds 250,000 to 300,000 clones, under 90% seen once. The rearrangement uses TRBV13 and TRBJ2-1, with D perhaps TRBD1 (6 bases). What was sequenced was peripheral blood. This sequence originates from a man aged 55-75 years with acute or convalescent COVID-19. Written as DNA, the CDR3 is TGTGCCAGTGCCTTAACAGGGCCCAATGAGCAGTTCTTC. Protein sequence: CASALTGPNEQFF.